This T cell receptor beta chain was identified in a study of blood T cell repertoires in COVID-19 (dated by TCRdb to about 2020). Regarding the study in general: The collaborator samples originated in the United States, Italy and Spain and spanned the acute and convalescent phases of COVID-19. The samples were drawn from the first 160 participants of the ongoing ImmuneRACE study and from over 950 subjects provided by 6 global collaborators. The repertoires were released in a freely available public database meant as a resource for research on the immune response to SARS-CoV-2. Deeply sampled blood TCRbeta repertoires from subjects exposed to, actively infected with, or recovered from COVID-19 were included in the dataset. HLA class I and class II types, where available, came from metadata supplied by the sample provider rather than from assay-based typing. The prospective study material was composed of cDNA or gDNA derived from T cells, B-cell-depleted T cells, or PBMCs. The sample metadata nearly always contained a de-identified subject ID, COVID-19 status, age in years and sex.

Broader findings and caveats from the paper: How much clinical and demographic metadata was included differed by source and by participant, and the metadata was provided uncurated.

Turning to this clone: There is no known antigen for this receptor. Base qualities are not recorded, but no much larger clone differs from it by a single base.

Each collaborating institution followed its own protocols to collect whole blood in K2EDTA tubes. Collaborator samples were shipped for TCRbeta analysis as frozen whole blood, isolated PBMCs, or DNA extracted from either sample type. The immunoSEQ Assay, a bias-controlled multiplex PCR, was used to amplify TCRbeta CDR3 regions from genomic DNA. As for the original processing: Within the assay, amplification of reference gene primers was used to estimate how many nucleated cells each sample contained. Sequence reads were collapsed and filtered to measure the absolute abundance of every unique TCRbeta CDR3 rearrangement. For each sample, productive Simpson clonality was calculated as the square root of Simpson's diversity index across productive rearrangements. TCRdb stores this immuneACCESS table with in-frame sequences only. Part of the clones is absent; in the studies checked, under half of the shortfall reflects unresolved V genes, and no reason is known for the rest. V and J calls and clone size are copied from that table; D and trimming were computed from the DNA. This sample holds tens of thousands of clones; roughly 85% were observed only once. The ten largest clones take up roughly 32% of the sample.

The sequence was collected from a human donor in a cohort sampled during active COVID-19. The sequenced sample consisted of peripheral blood.

The CDR3 amino acid sequence is: CASSLETGSGPYNEQFF. The base sequence is TGTGCCAGTAGTTTGGAGACAGGGTCCGGACCCTACAATGAGCAGTTCTTC. This chain joins TRBV19 to TRBJ2-1; a stretch of 7 junction bases matches TRBD1. From its cysteine to its phenylalanine, the CDR3 spans 17 amino acids. Kept here is only the CDR3 DNA, which spans 51 bases and is read in frame from base 1. From the germline V gene (reference sequence), CDR1 is LNHDA and CDR2 is SQIVND. V has 5 bases trimmed and J has 2 bases trimmed; junction bases matching no gene number 12.